The sequence of this T cell receptor beta chain was determined in a study of blood T cell repertoires in COVID-19 (TCRdb year 2020). Turning to the overall study: Samples from collaborators originated in the United States, Italy and Spain and spanned both the acute and convalescent phases of COVID-19. The prospective study material was composed of cDNA or gDNA derived from T cells, B-cell-depleted T cells, or PBMCs. The dataset comprised deeply sampled blood TCRbeta repertoires from subjects exposed to, actively infected with, or recovered from COVID-19. The repertoires were released in a freely available public database intended as a resource for research on the immune response to SARS-CoV-2. The samples were drawn from the first 160 participants of the ongoing ImmuneRACE study and from over 950 subjects provided by 6 global collaborators. The sample metadata nearly always contained a de-identified subject ID, COVID-19 status, age in years and sex. Where available, HLA class I and class II types were obtained from metadata supplied by the sample provider rather than from assay-based typing.

The junction shows trimming of 1 base on V and 5 bases on J, plus 9 bases between the germline ends. From its cysteine to its phenylalanine, the CDR3 spans 15 amino acids. The only DNA kept is the CDR3, 45 bases in frame from the first base. The germline V gene encodes CDR1 SEHNR and CDR2 FQNEAQ (reference sequence). Study-wide findings and limitations: The amount of clinical and demographic metadata varied by source and participant and was provided uncurated.

This clone was counted only a few times. There is no known antigen for this receptor. No much larger clone is present one base from it, and per-base qualities are unavailable. Each collaborating institution followed its own protocols to collect whole blood in K2EDTA tubes. For TCRbeta analysis, collaborator samples were shipped as frozen whole blood, as isolated PBMCs, or as DNA extracted from either sample type. TCRbeta CDR3 regions were amplified from genomic DNA by means of the immunoSEQ Assay, a bias-controlled multiplex PCR. As for the authors' bioinformatics: The number of nucleated cells in each sample was estimated from the amplification of reference gene primers within the assay. To quantify the absolute abundance of each unique TCRbeta CDR3 rearrangement, sequence reads were collapsed and filtered. For each sample, productive Simpson clonality was calculated as the square root of Simpson's diversity index across productive rearrangements. TCRdb carries this immuneACCESS record with in-frame sequences only. Its versions omit some clonotypes, under half of them owing to an unresolved V gene in the studies checked, with the rest unexplained. V and J calls and clone size are copied from that table; D and trimming were computed from the DNA. In all, the sample holds more than 200,000 clones, and around 84% of those were seen once. 4% to 4.5% of the sample goes to the ten largest clones.

The sequenced sample was peripheral blood. The TCR was taken from a man in his sixties with acute or convalescent COVID-19. Recombination joined TRBV7-9 with TRBJ2-6, with no confidently assigned D gene. The sequenced DNA: TGTGCCAGCAGCTTAGACCAGGTTCGGGCCAACGTCCTGACTTTC. It encodes CASSLDQVRANVLTF.